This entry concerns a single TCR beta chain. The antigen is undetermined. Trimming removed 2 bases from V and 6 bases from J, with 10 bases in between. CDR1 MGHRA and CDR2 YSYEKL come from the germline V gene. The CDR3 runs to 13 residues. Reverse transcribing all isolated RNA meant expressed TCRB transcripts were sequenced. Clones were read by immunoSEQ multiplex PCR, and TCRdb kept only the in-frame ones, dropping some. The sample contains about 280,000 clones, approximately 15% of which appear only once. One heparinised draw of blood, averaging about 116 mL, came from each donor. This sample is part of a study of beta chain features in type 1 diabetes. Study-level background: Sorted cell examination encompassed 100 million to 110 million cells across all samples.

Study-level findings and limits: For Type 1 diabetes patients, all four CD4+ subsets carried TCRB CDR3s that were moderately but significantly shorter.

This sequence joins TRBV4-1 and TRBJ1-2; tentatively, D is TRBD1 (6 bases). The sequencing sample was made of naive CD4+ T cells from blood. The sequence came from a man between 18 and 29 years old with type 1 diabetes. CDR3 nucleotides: TGCGCCAGCAGCCAACAGGGGCCCCATGGCTACACCTTC. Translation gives CASSQQGPHGYTF.